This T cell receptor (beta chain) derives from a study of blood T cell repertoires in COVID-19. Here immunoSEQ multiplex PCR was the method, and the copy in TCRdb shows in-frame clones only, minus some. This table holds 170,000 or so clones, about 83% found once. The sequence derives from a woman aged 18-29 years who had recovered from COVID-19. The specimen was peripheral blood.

The CDR3 here is CASSTSRGRMNTEAFF. Here the CDR3 DNA reads TGTGCCAGCAGCACGAGCAGGGGGCGGATGAACACTGAAGCTTTCTTT. V and J are TRBV7-2 and TRBJ1-1, with 8 bases identical to TRBD1. The junction had 8 bases not matched to a gene; V was cut back by 5 bases and J by 0 bases. This CDR3 has 16 residues. From germline, CDR1 is SGHTA and CDR2 FQGNSA.